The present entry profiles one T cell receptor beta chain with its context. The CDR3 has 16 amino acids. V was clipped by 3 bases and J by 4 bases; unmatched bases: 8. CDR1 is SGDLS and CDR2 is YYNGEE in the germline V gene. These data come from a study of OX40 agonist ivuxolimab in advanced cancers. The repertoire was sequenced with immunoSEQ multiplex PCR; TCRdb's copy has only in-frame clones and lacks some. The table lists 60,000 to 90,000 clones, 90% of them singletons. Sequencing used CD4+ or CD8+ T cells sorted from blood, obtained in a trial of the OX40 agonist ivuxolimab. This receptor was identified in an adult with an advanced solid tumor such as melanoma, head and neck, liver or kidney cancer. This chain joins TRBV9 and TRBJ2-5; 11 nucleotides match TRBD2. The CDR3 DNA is TGTGCCAGCAGCGGGAGACTAGCGGGGTTTGGAGAGACCCAGTACTTC. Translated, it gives CASSGRLAGFGETQYF.